The subject of this entry is one TCR beta chain. The sample comes from a study of T cell changes during pregnancy in multiple sclerosis. Produced via immunoSEQ multiplex PCR; TCRdb's table is partial and in-frame only. Of just under 35,000 clones listed, approximately 91% are singletons. V gave up 4 bases and J gave up 6 bases; unmatched junction bases: 8. Germline V gene data show CDR1 as SGHRS and CDR2 as YFSETQ. The CDR3 extends over 15 amino acids. The chain has TRBV5-1 and TRBJ2-2; TRBD1 agrees at 8 bases. This sequence originates from a female donor in good health, enrolled as a control in a pregnancy study. The material was peripheral blood, obtained in the second trimester of pregnancy. The DNA for the CDR3 is TGCGCCAGCAGCGCGGACAGGGCGATGCCCGGGGAGCTGTTTTTT. This codes for CASSADRAMPGELFF.